The text below deals with one TCR beta chain. The CDR3 spans 13 residues. V lost 1 base and J 7 bases, leaving 8 bases between the germline ends. Germline V gene sequence: CDR1 LGHNA, CDR2 YNFKEQ. The data stem from a study of blood T cell repertoires in COVID-19. In the study's own analysis: The authors estimated nucleated cell counts from reference gene primer amplification. The method was immunoSEQ multiplex PCR; TCRdb's version includes in-frame clones alone and lacks a portion of them. V, J and clone size are those of that table, while D and trimming were read from the DNA. The data hold 35,000 to 40,000 clones, with 70% to 90% observed a single time.

The gene calls are TRBV4-2 and TRBJ2-1, with a possible D match to TRBD1 (6 bases). The TCR originated in a human donor in a cohort sampled during active COVID-19. Sequencing was done on a sample of peripheral blood. In nucleotides, the CDR3 is TGTGCCAGCAGCCAAGGGGACAAAAATGAGCAGTTCTTC. Translation gives CASSQGDKNEQFF.